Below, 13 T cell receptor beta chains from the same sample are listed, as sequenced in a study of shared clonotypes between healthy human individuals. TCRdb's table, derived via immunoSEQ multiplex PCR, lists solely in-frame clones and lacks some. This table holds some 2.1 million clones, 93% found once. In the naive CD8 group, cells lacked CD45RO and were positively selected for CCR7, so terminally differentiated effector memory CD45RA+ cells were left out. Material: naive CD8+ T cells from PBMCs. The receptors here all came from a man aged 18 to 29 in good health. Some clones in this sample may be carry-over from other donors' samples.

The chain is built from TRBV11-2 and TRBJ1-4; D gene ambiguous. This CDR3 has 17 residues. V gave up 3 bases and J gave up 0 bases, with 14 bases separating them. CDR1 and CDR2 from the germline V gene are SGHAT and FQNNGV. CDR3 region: CASSLGYRITTNEKLFF. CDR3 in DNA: TGTGCCAGCAGCTTGGGGTATAGGATTACAACTAATGAAAAACTGTTTTTT.

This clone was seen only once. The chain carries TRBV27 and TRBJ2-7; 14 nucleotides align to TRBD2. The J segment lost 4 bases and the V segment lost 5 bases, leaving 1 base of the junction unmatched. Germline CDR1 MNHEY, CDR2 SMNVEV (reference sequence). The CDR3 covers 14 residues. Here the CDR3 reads CASSGTSGSYEQYF. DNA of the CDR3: TGTGCCAGCAGTGGGACTAGCGGGAGTTACGAGCAGTACTTC.

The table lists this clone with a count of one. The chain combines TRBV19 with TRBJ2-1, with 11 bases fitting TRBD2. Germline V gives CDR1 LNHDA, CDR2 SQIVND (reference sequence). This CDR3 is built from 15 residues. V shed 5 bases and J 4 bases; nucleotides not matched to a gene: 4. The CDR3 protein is CASSVTSGKYNEQFF. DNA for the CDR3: TGTGCCAGTAGTGTGACTAGCGGGAAATACAATGAGCAGTTCTTC. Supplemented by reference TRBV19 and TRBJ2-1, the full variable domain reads DGGITQSPKYLFRKEGQNVTLSCEQNLNHDAMYWYRQDPGQGLRLIYYSQIVNDFQKGDIAEGYSVSREKKESFPLTVTSAQKNPTAFYLCASSVTSGKYNEQFFGPGTRLTVL.

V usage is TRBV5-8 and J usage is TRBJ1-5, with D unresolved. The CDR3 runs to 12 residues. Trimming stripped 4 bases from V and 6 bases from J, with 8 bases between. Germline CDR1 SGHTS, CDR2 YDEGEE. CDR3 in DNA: TGTGCCAGCAGCCCTGCGGGTCAGCCCCAGCATTTT. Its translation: CASSPAGQPQHF. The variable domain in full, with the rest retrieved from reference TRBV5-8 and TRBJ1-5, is EAGVTQSPTHLIKTRGQQATLRCSPISGHTSVYWYQQALGLGLQFLLWYDEGEERNRGNFPPRFSGRQFPNYSSELNVNALELEDSALYLCASSPAGQPQHFGDGTRLSIL.

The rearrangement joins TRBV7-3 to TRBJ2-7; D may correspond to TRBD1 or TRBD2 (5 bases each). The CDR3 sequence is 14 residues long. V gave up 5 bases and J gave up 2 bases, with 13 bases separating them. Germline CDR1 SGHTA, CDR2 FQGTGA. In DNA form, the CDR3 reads TGTGCCAGCAGCCCATCGATGGGGGCCTACGAGCAGTACTTC. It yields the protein CASSPSMGAYEQYF. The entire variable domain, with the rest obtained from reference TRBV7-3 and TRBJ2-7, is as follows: GAGVSQTPSNKVTEKGKYVELRCDPISGHTALYWYRQSLGQGPEFLIYFQGTGAADDSGLPNDRFFAVRPEGSVSTLKIQRTERGDSAVYLCASSPSMGAYEQYFGPGTRLTVT.

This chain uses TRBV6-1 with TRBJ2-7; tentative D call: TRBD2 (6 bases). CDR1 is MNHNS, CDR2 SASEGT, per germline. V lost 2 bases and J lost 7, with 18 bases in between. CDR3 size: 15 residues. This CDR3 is CASSEPTSIGYEQYF. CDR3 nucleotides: TGTGCCAGCAGTGAACCGACTAGTATCGGTTATGAGCAGTACTTC.

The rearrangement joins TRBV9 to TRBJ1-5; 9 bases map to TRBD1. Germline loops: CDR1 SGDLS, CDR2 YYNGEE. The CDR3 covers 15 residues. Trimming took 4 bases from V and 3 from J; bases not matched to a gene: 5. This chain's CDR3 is CASSQGQGPNQPQHF. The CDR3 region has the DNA TGTGCCAGCAGCCAGGGACAGGGCCCCAATCAGCCCCAGCATTTT.

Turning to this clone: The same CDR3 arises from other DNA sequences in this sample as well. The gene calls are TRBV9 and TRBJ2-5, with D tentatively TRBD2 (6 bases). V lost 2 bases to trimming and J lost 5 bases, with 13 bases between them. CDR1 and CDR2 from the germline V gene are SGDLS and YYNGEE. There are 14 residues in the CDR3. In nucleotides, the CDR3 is TGTGCCAGCAGCGTTAGCGGACTCGGGGAGACCCAGTACTTC. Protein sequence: CASSVSGLGETQYF.

CDR3 region: CSVHLNTEAFF. The CDR3 coding sequence is TGCAGCGTTCACTTGAACACTGAAGCTTTCTTT. The V and J genes are TRBV29-1 and TRBJ1-1; D is ambiguous. The CDR3 is 11 residues long. V lost 5 bases, J lost 0 bases, and 4 bases lay in between. The germline gives CDR1 SQVTM, CDR2 ANQGSEA. Combining the CDR3 with reference TRBV29-1 and TRBJ1-1 gives the whole variable domain SAVISQKPSRDICQRGTSLTIQCQVDSQVTMMFWYRQQPGQSLTLIATANQGSEATYESGFVIDKFPISRPNLTFSTLTVSNMSPEDSSIYLCSVHLNTEAFFGQGTRLTVV.

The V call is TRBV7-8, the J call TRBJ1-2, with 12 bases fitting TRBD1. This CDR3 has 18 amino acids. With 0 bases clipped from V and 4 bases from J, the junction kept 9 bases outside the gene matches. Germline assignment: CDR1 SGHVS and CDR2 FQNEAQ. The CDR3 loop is CASSLAAGTGGGRYGYTF. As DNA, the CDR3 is TGTGCCAGCAGCTTAGCAGCCGGGACAGGGGGCGGTCGCTATGGCTACACCTTC. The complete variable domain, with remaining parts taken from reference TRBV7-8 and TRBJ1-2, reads GAGVSQSPRYKVAKRGQDVALRCDPISGHVSLFWYQQALGQGPEFLTYFQNEAQLDKSGLPSDRFFAERPEGSVSTLKIQRTQQEDSAVYLCASSLAAGTGGGRYGYTFGSGTRLTVV.

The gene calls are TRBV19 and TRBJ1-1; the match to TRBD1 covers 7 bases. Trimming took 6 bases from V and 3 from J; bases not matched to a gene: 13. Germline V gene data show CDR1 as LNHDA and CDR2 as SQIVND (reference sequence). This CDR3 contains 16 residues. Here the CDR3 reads CASSHFLTGRDTEAFF. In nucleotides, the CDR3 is TGTGCCAGTAGCCACTTCCTGACAGGGCGGGACACTGAAGCTTTCTTT.

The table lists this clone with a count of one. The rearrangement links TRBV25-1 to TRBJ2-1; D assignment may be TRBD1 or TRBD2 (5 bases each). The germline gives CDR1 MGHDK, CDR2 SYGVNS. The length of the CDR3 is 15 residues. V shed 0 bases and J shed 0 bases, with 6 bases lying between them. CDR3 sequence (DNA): TGTGCCAGCAGTGAATATGGGGGCTCCTACAATGAGCAGTTCTTC. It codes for CASSEYGGSYNEQFF.

CDR3 coding DNA: TGTGCCAGCAGCCCCTACGGGGAGGGCCTATCGGATGAGCAGTTCTTC. Translating gives CASSPYGEGLSDEQFF. V gene TRBV9 combines with J gene TRBJ2-1, with TRBD2 matching over 7 bases. The CDR3 totals 16 residues. CDR1 is SGDLS, CDR2 YYNGEE, per germline. V shed 4 bases, J shed 8 bases, and the junction held 15 bases outside the gene matches.